This entry lists 14 T cell receptor beta chains sequenced from one sample in a study of blood T cell repertoires in COVID-19. Some clones are missing from TCRdb's copy, which holds only in-frame ones; the method was immunoSEQ multiplex PCR. The top ten clones hold 2.5% to 3% of a sample with about 140,000 clones, about 75% of them seen once. Specimen: PBMCs or T cells enriched from blood (not recorded which). These TCRs come from a woman aged 50 to 60 who had recovered from COVID-19.

The J gene is TRBJ2-5, the V gene TRBV9, with TRBD1 as a possible D gene (6 bases). This CDR3 region has 16 residues. V gave up 0 bases and J gave up 4 bases, with 16 bases separating them. Germline CDR1 is SGDLS and CDR2 is YYNGEE. The CDR3 DNA reads TGTGCCAGCAGCGTAGGTAATCGAGGGGGAGCAGAGACCCAGTACTTC. It translates to CASSVGNRGGAETQYF.

The chain is built from TRBV29-1 and TRBJ1-4; D not resolved. Germline CDR1 is SQVTM and CDR2 is ANQGSEA. The CDR3 sequence is 13 residues long. The V gene lost 6 bases and the J gene lost 1 base, with 9 bases spanning the gap. Here the CDR3 DNA reads TGCAGCGTACTGGGGAGAACTAATGAAAAACTGTTTTTT. Amino acids: CSVLGRTNEKLFF.

This chain joins TRBV6-6 and TRBJ1-5; 7 nucleotides line up with TRBD1. This CDR3 spans 14 amino acids. V was clipped by 6 bases and J by 7 bases; unmatched bases: 9. In germline, CDR1 is MNHNY, CDR2 SVGAGI (reference sequence). DNA for the CDR3: TGTGCCAGCAGACCGAACAGGGGACAGCAGCCCCAGCATTTT. Translation gives CASRPNRGQQPQHF.

V and J are TRBV14 and TRBJ2-7; D possibly corresponds to TRBD2 (6 bases). The CDR3 length is 14 residues. The germline V gene has CDR1 SGHDN and CDR2 FVKESK. V was cut by 0 bases and J by 2 bases, with 8 bases left in between. Here the CDR3 reads CASSQDSGAYEQYF. CDR3 DNA sequence: TGTGCCAGCAGCCAAGATTCGGGGGCCTACGAGCAGTACTTC.

The chain carries TRBV10-3 and TRBJ1-6, with 7 bases aligning to TRBD1. With 7 bases clipped from V and 8 bases from J, the junction kept 5 bases outside the gene matches. The germline CDR1 and CDR2 sequences are ENHRY and SYGVKD. This CDR3 comprises 13 residues. CDR3 loop: CAINRDRDSPLHF. Here the CDR3 DNA reads TGTGCCATCAATCGGGACAGAGATTCACCCCTCCACTTT.

The V and J genes are TRBV3-1 (or the pseudogene TRBV3-2) and TRBJ2-1, with D tentatively TRBD2 (5 bases). CDR1 is LGHDT and CDR2 is YNNKEL in the germline V gene (reference sequence). V lost 2 bases and J 9 bases, leaving 17 bases between the germline ends. CDR3 length: 15 amino acids. CDR3 in DNA: TGTGCCAGCAGCCAACTCGGACTTCCGTCTGGTGAGCAGTTCTTC. The encoded protein is CASSQLGLPSGEQFF.

This sequence joins TRBV19 and TRBJ2-5; 16 bases fit TRBD2. Trimming cost V 6 bases and J 2 bases; bases outside gene matches: 9. The CDR3 runs 18 residues. Germline V CDR1 and CDR2: LNHDA, SQIVND (reference sequence). The CDR3 protein is CASSPRGLAGGGQETQYF. Here the CDR3 DNA reads TGTGCCAGTAGCCCCAGGGGACTAGCGGGAGGGGGTCAAGAGACCCAGTACTTC.

This clone showed up just a few times. V usage is TRBV6-4 and J usage is TRBJ2-1; TRBD2 agrees at 9 bases. J lost 8 bases, V lost 4 bases, and 6 bases had no gene match. Germline V gene sequence: CDR1 MRHNA, CDR2 SNTAGT. This CDR3 region has 14 residues. CDR3 sequence: CASSVSGGGDEQFF. The DNA for the CDR3 is TGTGCCAGCAGTGTTAGCGGGGGAGGAGATGAGCAGTTCTTC.

The J gene is TRBJ2-1, the V gene TRBV30, with 7 positions matching TRBD1. The V gene's germline CDR1 is GTSNPN and CDR2 SVGIG (reference sequence). Trimming took 0 bases from V and 9 from J; bases not matched to a gene: 5. The CDR3 sequence is 13 residues long. The CDR3 protein is CAWSVISGGEQFF. CDR3 bases: TGTGCCTGGAGTGTAATCTCAGGGGGTGAGCAGTTCTTC. Together with reference TRBV30 and TRBJ2-1, the CDR3 gives the full variable domain: SQTIHQWPATLVQPVGSPLSLECTVEGTSNPNLYWYRQAAGRGLQLLFYSVGIGQISSEVPQNLSASRPQDRQFILSSKKLLLSDSGFYLCAWSVISGGEQFFGPGTRLTVL.

The chain joins TRBV9 to TRBJ2-1; 11 bases line up with TRBD2. CDR1 and CDR2 from the germline V gene are SGDLS and YYNGEE. Trimming took 3 bases from V and 10 from J; bases not matched to a gene: 9. The CDR3 spans 15 residues. The CDR3 DNA is TGTGCCAGCAGCGGGGGGACTAGCGGCCTTACAGAGCAGTTCTTC. Amino acid sequence: CASSGGTSGLTEQFF.

The chain is built from TRBV7-6 and TRBJ1-6; D unresolved. Germline V gene lookup returns CDR1 SGHVS and CDR2 FNYEAQ. CDR3 length equals 13 residues. The V end lost 8 bases, the J end lost 10 bases, and 15 bases lay between the germline ends. The CDR3 DNA is TGTGCCAGCTCCGAGTCAATTAAATCACCCCTCCACTTT. Residues: CASSESIKSPLHF.

This clone was counted between two and nine times. DNA of the CDR3: TGCAGTGCGAGTCCTCCCACAGGGAATCAGCCCCAGCATTTT. Translating gives CSASPPTGNQPQHF. The V call is TRBV20-1, the J call TRBJ1-5; tentatively, D is TRBD1 (6 bases). Germline V gene sequence: CDR1 DFQATT, CDR2 SNEGSKA (reference sequence). The V and J ends lost 6 bases and 4 bases respectively, with 16 bases between them. CDR3 length: 14 residues.

The chain couples TRBV20-1 to TRBJ1-2; D call uncertain. Deletions cut 3 bases from V and 8 bases from J, with 13 bases between. The CDR3 is 12 amino acids. The germline CDR1 and CDR2 sequences are DFQATT and SNEGSKA (reference sequence). The CDR3 loop is CSASPPRGGYTF. The DNA for the CDR3 is TGCAGTGCTAGTCCGCCCCGGGGAGGCTACACCTTC.

This clone was observed a single time. J is TRBJ2-7 and V is TRBV6-5; D gene unclear. V was clipped by 2 bases and J by 1 base, with 6 bases between them. The CDR3 loop spans 13 amino acids. The germline V gene has CDR1 MNHEY and CDR2 SVGAGI. The CDR3 coding sequence is TGTGCCAGCAGTTACGCTCAGTCCTACGAGCAGTACTTC. This codes for CASSYAQSYEQYF.